This TCR beta chain stems from a study of technical replicates of blood from a handful of donors. Trimming stripped 0 bases from V and 4 bases from J, with 3 bases between. Looked up from germline, CDR1 is SNHLY and CDR2 is FYNNEI. The CDR3 contains 12 residues. Profiled with immunoSEQ multiplex PCR; TCRdb holds only in-frame clones, not every one. The profile covers 70,000 to 95,000 clones, with roughly 94% appearing a single time and 0.25% taken by the ten largest. The origin of this receptor is a human donor in good health. Sequencing input: T cells isolated from PBMCs. This chain links TRBV2 with TRBJ2-5; no clear D gene. DNA of the CDR3: TGTGCCAGCAGTGAAGCGAGAGAGACCCAGTACTTC. Its translation: CASSEARETQYF.